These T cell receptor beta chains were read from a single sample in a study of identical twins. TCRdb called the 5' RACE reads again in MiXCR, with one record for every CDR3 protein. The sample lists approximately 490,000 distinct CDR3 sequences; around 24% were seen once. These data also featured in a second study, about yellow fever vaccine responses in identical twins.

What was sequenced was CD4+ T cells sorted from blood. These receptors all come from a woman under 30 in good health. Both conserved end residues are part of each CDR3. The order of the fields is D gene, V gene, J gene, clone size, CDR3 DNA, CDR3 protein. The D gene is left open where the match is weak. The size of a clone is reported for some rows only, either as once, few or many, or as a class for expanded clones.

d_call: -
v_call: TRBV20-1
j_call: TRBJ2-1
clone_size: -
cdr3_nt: TGCAGTGCTAGGGAGCAGAATCACCTGGTAGAGCAGTTCTTC
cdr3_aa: CSAREQNHLVEQFF

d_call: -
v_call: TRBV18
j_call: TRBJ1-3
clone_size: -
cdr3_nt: TGTGCCAGCTCACCACCTGGACGGAAGGTGGTCGGAAACACCATATATTTT
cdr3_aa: CASSPPGRKVVGNTIYF

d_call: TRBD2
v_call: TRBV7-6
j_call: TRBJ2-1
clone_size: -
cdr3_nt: TGTGCCAGCAGCTTAGGTCTCGGTATTAGCGGGAGGTCTGGGTCCGGTGAGCAGTTCTTC
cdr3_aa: CASSLGLGISGRSGSGEQFF

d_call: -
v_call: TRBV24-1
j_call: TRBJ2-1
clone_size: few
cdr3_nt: TGTGCCACCAGTGACCCCCCCTACAATGAGCAGTTCTTC
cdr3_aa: CATSDPPYNEQFF

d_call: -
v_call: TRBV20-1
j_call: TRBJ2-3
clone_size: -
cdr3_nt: TGCAGTGCTATGTTCATCTCGTCTACGCAGTATTTT
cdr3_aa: CSAMFISSTQYF

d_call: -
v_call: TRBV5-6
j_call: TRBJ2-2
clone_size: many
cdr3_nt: TGTGCCAGCAGCGAGGGACCGACCGGGGAGCTGTTTTTT
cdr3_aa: CASSEGPTGELFF

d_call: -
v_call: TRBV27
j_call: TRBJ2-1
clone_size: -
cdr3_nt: TGTGCCAGCACGCCTCGTCCCTTCGGCTACAATGAGCAGTTCTTC
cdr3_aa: CASTPRPFGYNEQFF

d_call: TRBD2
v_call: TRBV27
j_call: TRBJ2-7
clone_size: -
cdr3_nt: TGTGCCAGCAGTTTATCAGGTAGCGGGAGTTTCTACGAGCAGTACTTC
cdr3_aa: CASSLSGSGSFYEQYF

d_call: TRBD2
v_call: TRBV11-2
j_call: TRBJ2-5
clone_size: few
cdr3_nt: TGTGCCAGCAGCTTAACGGAGGGACTAGTAGGAGAGACCCAGTACTTC
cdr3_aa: CASSLTEGLVGETQYF

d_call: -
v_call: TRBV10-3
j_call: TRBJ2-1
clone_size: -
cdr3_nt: TGTGCCATCAGTGTCCGACTAGACAATGAGCAGTTCTTC
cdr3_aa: CAISVRLDNEQFF

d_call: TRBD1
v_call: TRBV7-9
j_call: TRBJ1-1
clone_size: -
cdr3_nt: TGTGCCAGCAGCCGGACAGGGCGTGCTTTCTTT
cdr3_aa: CASSRTGRAFF

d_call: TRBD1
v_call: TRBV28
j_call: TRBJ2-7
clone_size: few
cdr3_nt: TGTGCCACCCTCCAGACAGGGGTGTACGAGCAGTACTTC
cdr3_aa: CATLQTGVYEQYF

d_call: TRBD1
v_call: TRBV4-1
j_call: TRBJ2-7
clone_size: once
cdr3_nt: TGCGCCAGCAGCCAAGTGACGGGACAGGCGGTTTACGAGCAGTACTTC
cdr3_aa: CASSQVTGQAVYEQYF

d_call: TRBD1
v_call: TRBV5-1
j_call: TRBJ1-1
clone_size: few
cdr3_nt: TGCGCCAGCAGCTTGGCAATGGGACAGGGGGCCACTGAAGCTTTCTTT
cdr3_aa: CASSLAMGQGATEAFF

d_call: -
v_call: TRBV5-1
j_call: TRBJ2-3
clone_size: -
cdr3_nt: TGCGCCAGCAGCCCCCCCATGAGGGATACGCAGTATTTT
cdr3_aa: CASSPPMRDTQYF

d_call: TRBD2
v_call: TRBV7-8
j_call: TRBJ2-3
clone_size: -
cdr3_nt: TGTGCCAGCAGCTTAACGCGGACTAGCGGGTGGACAGATACGCAGTATTTT
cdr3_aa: CASSLTRTSGWTDTQYF

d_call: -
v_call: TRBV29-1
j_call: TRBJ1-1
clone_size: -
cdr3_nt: TGCAGCGTTGGAATACAGAGGCTTGGGAACACTGAAGCTTTCTTT
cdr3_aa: CSVGIQRLGNTEAFF

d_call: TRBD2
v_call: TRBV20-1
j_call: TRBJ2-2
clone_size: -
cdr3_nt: TGCAGTGCTCCCGGGACTAGCGGGGGGGCCGCCAACACCGGGGAGCTGTTTTTT
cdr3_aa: CSAPGTSGGAANTGELFF

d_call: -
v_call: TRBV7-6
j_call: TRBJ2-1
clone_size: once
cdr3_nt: TGTGCCAGCAGCTTATTTTCGGGTGAGCAGTTCTTC
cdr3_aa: CASSLFSGEQFF

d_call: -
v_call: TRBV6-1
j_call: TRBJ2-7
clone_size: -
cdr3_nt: TGTGCCAGCAGAGCACAGAGACAGGTTGTGTACGAGCAGTACTTC
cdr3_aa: CASRAQRQVVYEQYF

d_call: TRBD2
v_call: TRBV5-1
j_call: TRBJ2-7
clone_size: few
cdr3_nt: TGCGCCAGCAGCTTGGGGCCCGGGACTAGCGAAAATTCCTACGAGCAGTACTTC
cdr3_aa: CASSLGPGTSENSYEQYF

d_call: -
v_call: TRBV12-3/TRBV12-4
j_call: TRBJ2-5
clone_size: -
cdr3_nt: TGTGCCAGCAGTTTAGCGCGTGGCAGGGAGGCACAAGAGACCCAGTACTTC
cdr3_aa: CASSLARGREAQETQYF

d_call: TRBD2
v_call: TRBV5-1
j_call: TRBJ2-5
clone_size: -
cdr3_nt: TGCGCCAGCAGCTTGAGAAGCGGGGGACAAGAGACCCAGTACTTC
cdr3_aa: CASSLRSGGQETQYF

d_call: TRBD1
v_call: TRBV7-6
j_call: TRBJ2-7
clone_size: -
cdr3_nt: TGTGCCAGCAGCTTAGGACAGGGAATACCCTACGAGCAGTACTTC
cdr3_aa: CASSLGQGIPYEQYF

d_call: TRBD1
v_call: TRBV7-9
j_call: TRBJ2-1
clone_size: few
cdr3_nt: TGTGCCAGCAGCCACGGACGACAGGGTGGCTCCTACAATGAGCAGTTCTTC
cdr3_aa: CASSHGRQGGSYNEQFF

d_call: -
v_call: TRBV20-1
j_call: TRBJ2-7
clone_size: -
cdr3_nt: TGCAGTGCTACACAGGGGCCCCTCGCCGGGAGCTCCTACGAGCAGTACTTC
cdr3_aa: CSATQGPLAGSSYEQYF

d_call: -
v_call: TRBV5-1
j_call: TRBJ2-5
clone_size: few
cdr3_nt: TGCGCCAGCAGCTTGGTTGGCAGGGACTCAGAGACCCAGTACTTC
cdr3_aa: CASSLVGRDSETQYF

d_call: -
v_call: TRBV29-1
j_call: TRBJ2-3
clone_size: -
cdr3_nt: TGCAGCGGAACGACGGCAGATACGCAGTATTTT
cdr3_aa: CSGTTADTQYF

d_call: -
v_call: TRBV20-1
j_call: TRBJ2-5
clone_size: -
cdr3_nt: TGCAGTGCTAGAGATCCCTTCGGTTCCGGGTTGTACCAAGAGACCCAGTACTTC
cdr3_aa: CSARDPFGSGLYQETQYF

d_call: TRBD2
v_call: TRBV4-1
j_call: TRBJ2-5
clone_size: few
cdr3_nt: TGCGCCAGCAGCCCACCACTAGCGGGAGTTGCGGAGACCCAGTACTTC
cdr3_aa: CASSPPLAGVAETQYF

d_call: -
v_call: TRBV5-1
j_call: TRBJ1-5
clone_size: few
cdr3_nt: TGCGCCAGCAGCTTGGCCGGGGTTTACAATCAGCCCCAGCATTTT
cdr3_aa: CASSLAGVYNQPQHF

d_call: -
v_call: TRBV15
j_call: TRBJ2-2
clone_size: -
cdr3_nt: TGTGCCACCAGCAGAGAACAGGCCCCCGGGGAGCTGTTTTTT
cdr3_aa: CATSREQAPGELFF

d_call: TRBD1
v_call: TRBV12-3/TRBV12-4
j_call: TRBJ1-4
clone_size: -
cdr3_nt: TGTGCCAGCAGTGGGACAGATGAAAAACTGTTTTTT
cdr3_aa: CASSGTDEKLFF

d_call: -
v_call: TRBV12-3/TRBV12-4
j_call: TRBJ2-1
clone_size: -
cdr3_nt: TGTGCCAGCAGAGCTAGCGCCCAGGGCAATGAGCAGTTCTTC
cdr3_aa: CASRASAQGNEQFF

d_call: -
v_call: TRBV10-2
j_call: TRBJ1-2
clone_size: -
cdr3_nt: TGCGCCAGCAGTGAGAGGCGGGACTATGGCTACACCTTC
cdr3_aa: CASSERRDYGYTF

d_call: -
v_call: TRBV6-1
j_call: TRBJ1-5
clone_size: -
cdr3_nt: TGTGCCAGCAGTGGAAGGGGGGGTACCCATAGCAATCAGCCCCAGCATTTT
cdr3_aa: CASSGRGGTHSNQPQHF

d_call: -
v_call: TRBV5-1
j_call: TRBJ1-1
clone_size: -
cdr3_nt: TGCGCCAGCAGCTTGGCCGGCAGGGCTGATGAAGCTTTCTTT
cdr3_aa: CASSLAGRADEAFF

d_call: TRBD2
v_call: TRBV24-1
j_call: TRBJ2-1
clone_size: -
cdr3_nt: TGTGCCACCAGTGATTTGAAGCGGGGGAGCTCCTACAATGAGCAGTTCTTC
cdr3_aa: CATSDLKRGSSYNEQFF

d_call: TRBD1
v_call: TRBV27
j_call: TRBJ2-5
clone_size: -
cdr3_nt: TGTGCCAGCAGTACGGGGACAGCGATACAAGAGACCCAGTACTTC
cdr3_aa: CASSTGTAIQETQYF

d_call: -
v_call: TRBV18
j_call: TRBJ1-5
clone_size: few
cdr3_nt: TGTGCCAGCTCACCAGGGGGTGCGCAGCCCCAGCATTTT
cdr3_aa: CASSPGGAQPQHF

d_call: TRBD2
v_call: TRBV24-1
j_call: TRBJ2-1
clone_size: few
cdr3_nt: TGTGCCACCAGTGACTTGACTAGCGGTAATGAGCAGTTCTTC
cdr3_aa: CATSDLTSGNEQFF

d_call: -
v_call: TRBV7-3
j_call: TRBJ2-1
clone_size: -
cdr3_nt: TGTGCCAGCAGCTTACGTCGGCTAGCCGGCTGGGATGAGCAGTTCTTC
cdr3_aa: CASSLRRLAGWDEQFF

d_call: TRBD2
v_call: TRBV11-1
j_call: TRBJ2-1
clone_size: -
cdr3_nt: TGTGCCAGCAGCTTATGGTTCGGGACTAACAATGAGCAGTTCTTC
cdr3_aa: CASSLWFGTNNEQFF

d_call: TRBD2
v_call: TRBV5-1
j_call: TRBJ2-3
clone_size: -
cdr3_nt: TGCGCCAGCAGCTTGCGGGCTAGCGGGGCTAGCACAGATACGCAGTATTTT
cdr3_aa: CASSLRASGASTDTQYF

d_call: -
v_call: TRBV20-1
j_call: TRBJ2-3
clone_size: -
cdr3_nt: TGCAGTGCTAGCTCCCCGGGGTGGGGGATGACAGATACGCAGTATTTT
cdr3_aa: CSASSPGWGMTDTQYF

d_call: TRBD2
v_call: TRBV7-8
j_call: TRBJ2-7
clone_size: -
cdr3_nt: TGTGCCAGCAGCCGATTGACTAGCGGGAGATCGGGAGAGCAGTACTTC
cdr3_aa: CASSRLTSGRSGEQYF

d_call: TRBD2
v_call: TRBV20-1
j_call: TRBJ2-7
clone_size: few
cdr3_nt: TGCAGTGCTAGAGATGGACTAGCGGGAGCCCGCTACGAGCAGTACTTC
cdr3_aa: CSARDGLAGARYEQYF

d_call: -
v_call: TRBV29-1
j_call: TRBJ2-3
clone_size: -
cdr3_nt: TGCAGCTGCAAGAGGGCGGGCACAGATACGCAGTATTTT
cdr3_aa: CSCKRAGTDTQYF

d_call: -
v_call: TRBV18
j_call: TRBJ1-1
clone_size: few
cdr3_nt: TGTGCCAGCTCACGTTCCGCTGATGGTGAAGCTTTCTTT
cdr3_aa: CASSRSADGEAFF